These T cell receptor beta chains were read from a single sample in a study of T-cell reconstitution after alpha-beta-depleted transplantation in children. TCRdb reanalysed the PCR reads using MiXCR and keeps one entry per CDR3 protein. This sample yields approximately 270,000 distinct CDR3 sequences, of which almost 10% are seen a single time; over 9% belongs to the top ten. The sample here was PBMCs from the stem cell graft donor, taken from the stem cell graft. The origin of the receptors is a human donor who donated a stem cell graft to a child with SCID. Each CDR3 is given with its conserved first and last residue. Fields, in order: clone size, D gene, V gene, J gene, CDR3 protein, CDR3 DNA. D genes are given only for firm matches. Expanded clones are given a class, and other clones once, few, many or no size at all.

clone size: few
D gene: TRBD1
V gene: TRBV6-1
J gene: TRBJ2-7
CDR3 protein: CASRGTGGIYEQYF
CDR3 DNA: TGTGCCAGCAGAGGGACAGGGGGCATCTACGAGCAGTACTTC

clone size: -
D gene: -
V gene: TRBV4-1
J gene: TRBJ1-3
CDR3 protein: CASSQSSISLSGNTIYF
CDR3 DNA: TGCGCCAGCAGCCAGTCAAGCATATCTCTCTCTGGAAACACCATATATTTT

clone size: few
D gene: -
V gene: TRBV29-1
J gene: TRBJ2-3
CDR3 protein: CSVLRGGSTDTQYF
CDR3 DNA: TGCAGCGTCCTCCGTGGGGGTTCTACAGATACGCAGTATTTT

clone size: many
D gene: TRBD2
V gene: TRBV5-1
J gene: TRBJ2-7
CDR3 protein: CASRFGGNSYEQYF
CDR3 DNA: TGCGCCAGCAGATTCGGGGGGAATTCCTACGAGCAGTACTTC

clone size: many
D gene: -
V gene: TRBV19
J gene: TRBJ2-1
CDR3 protein: CASSISSYNEQFF
CDR3 DNA: TGTGCCAGTAGTATTTCATCATACAATGAGCAGTTCTTC

clone size: -
D gene: -
V gene: TRBV7-2
J gene: TRBJ2-1
CDR3 protein: CASSPMTVYNEQFF
CDR3 DNA: TGTGCCAGCAGCCCCATGACAGTCTACAATGAGCAGTTCTTC

clone size: few
D gene: TRBD1
V gene: TRBV7-2
J gene: TRBJ1-2
CDR3 protein: CASSLYPGQGASGYTF
CDR3 DNA: TGTGCCAGCAGCCTATATCCGGGACAGGGGGCTTCAGGCTACACCTTC

clone size: -
D gene: -
V gene: TRBV2
J gene: TRBJ1-1
CDR3 protein: CASKESLGVTEAFF
CDR3 DNA: TGTGCCAGCAAAGAATCCCTAGGGGTCACTGAAGCTTTCTTT

clone size: few
D gene: -
V gene: TRBV7-8
J gene: TRBJ2-1
CDR3 protein: CASSLAVGSGSYEQFF
CDR3 DNA: TGTGCCAGCAGCTTAGCGGTTGGCTCAGGTTCATATGAGCAGTTCTTC

clone size: few
D gene: -
V gene: TRBV12-3/TRBV12-4
J gene: TRBJ2-5
CDR3 protein: CASSTWETQYF
CDR3 DNA: TGTGCCAGCAGTACCTGGGAGACCCAGTACTTC

clone size: few
D gene: -
V gene: TRBV12-3/TRBV12-4
J gene: TRBJ1-5
CDR3 protein: CASSLLGDPNQPQHF
CDR3 DNA: TGTGCCAGCAGTTTACTAGGGGACCCAAATCAGCCCCAGCATTTT

clone size: -
D gene: TRBD1
V gene: TRBV2
J gene: TRBJ2-2
CDR3 protein: CASGTANTGELFF
CDR3 DNA: TGTGCTTCGGGGACAGCGAACACCGGGGAGCTGTTTTTT

clone size: -
D gene: -
V gene: TRBV5-5
J gene: TRBJ1-1
CDR3 protein: CASSWPGSGEAFF
CDR3 DNA: TGTGCCAGCAGCTGGCCGGGCTCCGGTGAAGCTTTCTTT

clone size: few
D gene: TRBD1
V gene: TRBV29-1
J gene: TRBJ1-2
CDR3 protein: CSVLRDRDYGYTF
CDR3 DNA: TGCAGCGTCCTCCGGGACAGGGACTATGGCTACACCTTC

clone size: few
D gene: TRBD2
V gene: TRBV12-3/TRBV12-4
J gene: TRBJ2-2
CDR3 protein: CASSFSRLAGGHVQPGELFF
CDR3 DNA: TGTGCCAGCAGTTTTAGCCGACTAGCGGGGGGGCATGTTCAACCCGGGGAGCTGTTTTTT

clone size: -
D gene: TRBD2
V gene: TRBV7-3
J gene: TRBJ2-1
CDR3 protein: CASSLSGTSNEQFF
CDR3 DNA: TGTGCCAGCAGCTTATCCGGGACTAGCAATGAGCAGTTCTTC

clone size: few
D gene: -
V gene: TRBV12-3/TRBV12-4
J gene: TRBJ1-6
CDR3 protein: CASRSANLNSPLHF
CDR3 DNA: TGTGCCAGCAGGTCGGCCAACCTTAATTCACCCCTCCACTTT

clone size: -
D gene: TRBD2
V gene: TRBV24-1
J gene: TRBJ2-1
CDR3 protein: CATSDPSGEGYNEQFF
CDR3 DNA: TGTGCCACCAGTGATCCTAGCGGGGAGGGGTACAATGAGCAGTTCTTC

clone size: few
D gene: -
V gene: TRBV7-2
J gene: TRBJ2-3
CDR3 protein: CASSQGWGGDTQYF
CDR3 DNA: TGTGCCAGCAGCCAAGGTTGGGGCGGAGATACGCAGTATTTT

clone size: -
D gene: -
V gene: TRBV14
J gene: TRBJ2-3
CDR3 protein: CASSQIGMLAQYF
CDR3 DNA: TGTGCCAGCAGCCAAATTGGGATGCTTGCGCAGTATTTT

clone size: -
D gene: -
V gene: TRBV5-1
J gene: TRBJ2-1
CDR3 protein: CASSHQREQIF
CDR3 DNA: TGCGCCAGCAGCCACCAGCGTGAGCAGATCTTC

clone size: few
D gene: TRBD1
V gene: TRBV7-2
J gene: TRBJ1-4
CDR3 protein: CASSLAGQGSEKLFF
CDR3 DNA: TGTGCCAGCAGCTTAGCGGGACAGGGGAGCGAAAAACTGTTTTTT

clone size: few
D gene: TRBD1
V gene: TRBV12-3/TRBV12-4
J gene: TRBJ1-2
CDR3 protein: CASSPGGQGALGLGYTF
CDR3 DNA: TGTGCCAGCAGTCCGGGGGGACAGGGGGCGCTTGGTCTTGGCTACACCTTC

clone size: many
D gene: TRBD1
V gene: TRBV5-1
J gene: TRBJ2-5
CDR3 protein: CASSFGQGQETQYF
CDR3 DNA: TGCGCCAGCAGCTTCGGACAGGGGCAGGAGACCCAGTACTTC

clone size: -
D gene: TRBD2
V gene: TRBV4-1
J gene: TRBJ2-2
CDR3 protein: CASSQDYWTSGGALTNTWELFF
CDR3 DNA: TGCGCCAGCAGCCAAGATTATTGGACTAGCGGGGGGGCATTGACTAACACCTGGGAGCTGTTTTTT

clone size: few
D gene: -
V gene: TRBV5-5
J gene: TRBJ2-7
CDR3 protein: CASSLGRGGFYEQYF
CDR3 DNA: TGTGCCAGCAGCTTGGGCAGGGGGGGATTCTACGAGCAGTACTTC

clone size: -
D gene: TRBD1
V gene: TRBV25-1
J gene: TRBJ2-5
CDR3 protein: CASSEWSGGGETQYF
CDR3 DNA: TGTGCCAGCAGTGAATGGTCAGGGGGCGGTGAGACCCAGTACTTC

clone size: many
D gene: TRBD1
V gene: TRBV18
J gene: TRBJ2-7
CDR3 protein: CASSPPVTGTGDQQYF
CDR3 DNA: TGTGCCAGCTCACCACCCGTTACCGGGACAGGGGATCAGCAGTACTTC

clone size: few
D gene: -
V gene: TRBV4-2
J gene: TRBJ1-5
CDR3 protein: CASSQDWGAGQPQHF
CDR3 DNA: TGTGCCAGCAGCCAAGATTGGGGGGCGGGTCAGCCCCAGCATTTT